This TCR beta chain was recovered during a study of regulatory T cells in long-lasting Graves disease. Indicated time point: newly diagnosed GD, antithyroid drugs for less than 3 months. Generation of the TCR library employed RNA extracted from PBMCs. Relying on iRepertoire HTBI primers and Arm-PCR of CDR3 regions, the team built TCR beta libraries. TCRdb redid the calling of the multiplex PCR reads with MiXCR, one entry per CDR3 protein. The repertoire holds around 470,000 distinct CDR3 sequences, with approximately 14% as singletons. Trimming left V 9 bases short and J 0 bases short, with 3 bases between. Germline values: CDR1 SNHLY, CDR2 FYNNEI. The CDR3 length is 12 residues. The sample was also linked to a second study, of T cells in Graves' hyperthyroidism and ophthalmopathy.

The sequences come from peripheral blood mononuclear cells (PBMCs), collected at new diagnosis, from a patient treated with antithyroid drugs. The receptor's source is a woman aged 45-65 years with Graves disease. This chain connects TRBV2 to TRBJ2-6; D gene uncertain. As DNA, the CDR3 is TGTGCCAGGGGCTCTGGGGCCAACGTCCTGACTTTC. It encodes CARGSGANVLTF. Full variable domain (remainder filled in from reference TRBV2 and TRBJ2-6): EPEVTQTPSHQVTQMGQEVILRCVPISNHLYFYWYRQILGQKVEFLVSFYNNEISEKSEIFDDQFSVERPDGSNFTLKIRSTKLEDSAMYFCARGSGANVLTFGAGSRLTVL.